This T cell receptor (beta chain) comes out of a study of glioma-infiltrating T cells (dated by TCRdb to 2015 to 2016). About the full investigation: The study sequenced TCR alpha- and beta-chain repertoires from glioma tissue, from non-neoplastic brain tissue and from matched peripheral blood mononuclear cells. Each tissue-infiltrating repertoire was compared with the same patient's peripheral blood repertoire to measure divergence between tissue and blood T-cell populations. Three low-grade glioma patients, seven to nine primary glioblastoma patients, and three non-glioma patients who contributed non-neoplastic brain tissue made up the paired cohort. Results and caveats for the whole study, not just this receptor: Small numbers underpinned the group comparisons: eight glioblastoma patients, three low-grade glioma patients and three non-neoplastic patients. VJ-independent divergence between tissue and blood was lower than expected in non-neoplastic patients but higher than expected in all gliomas, particularly low-grade gliomas. Only a very small number of CDR3 sequences turned up in both tissue and blood, a result put down to high CDR3 diversity combined with limited sampling.

The iRepertoire nested amplicon-rescue multiplex PCR (arm-PCR) platform was used to amplify TCR alpha and beta CDR3 regions from RNA. The input for one-step reverse transcription and amplification was 100-400 ng of either tissue mRNA or PBMC total RNA. Following bead purification, Illumina adapters were added by a secondary multiplex PCR, and libraries between 200 and 400 bp were gel-purified. Internal 6-nucleotide barcodes were carried by the libraries and were used for demultiplexing. Sequencing of libraries was performed on an Illumina MiSeq with 2x220 or 2x250 nucleotide paired-end reads. In the source study's methods: Paired reads were merged with FLASH 1.2.11 and aligned to the GRCh37 human genome with BWA-MEM before extracting TRA and TRB reads. For V and J assignment, an IMGT-derived reference of cassette sequences and CDR3 motifs that included pseudogenes was used. Reads were translated in three frames, and productive CDR3s were defined by a C…FGXG motif without stop codons. A clonotype was defined as a unique combination of a V-J cassette pair and a CDR3 amino acid sequence. Filtering of reads was based on Hamming distance, with the threshold set by the sequence error rate of each sample in mapped regions. TCRdb reworked the public reads: Q25 trimming with fastp, MiXCR clone assembly, productive beta chains retained. Entries that share a CDR3 protein sequence are merged under the most common genes and DNA. TCRdb's processing, not the study's, gives the V and J calls here. This sample has some 40,000 distinct CDR3 sequences in its table, and about a fifth of those were observed once. The ten largest make up 5% to 8% of the sample.

Inclusive of the bounding cysteine and phenylalanine, the CDR3 is 14 residues long. The entry retains the CDR3 DNA only, 42 bases that are in frame from base 1. Per the germline V gene (reference sequence), LNHDA is the CDR1 and SQIVND is the CDR2. Relative to germline, V is 1 base shorter and J is 5 bases shorter, with 12 bases between their ends. The table lists this clonotype with many counts. Its antigen target is currently unknown. Base quality data are lacking; no much larger clone is found one base away. Sequences were obtained from glioma tissue, nonneoplastic brain tissue, or PBMCs (not recorded which). This TCR derives from a human donor with low-grade glioma or glioblastoma, undergoing nonglioma brain surgery, or in good health (not recorded which). The V and J genes are TRBV19 and TRBJ2-7; perhaps TRBD2 is the D gene, with 6 bases matching. The CDR3 has the sequence CASSIGGGMNEQYF. The bases are TGTGCCAGTAGTATAGGAGGAGGGATGAACGAGCAGTACTTC.